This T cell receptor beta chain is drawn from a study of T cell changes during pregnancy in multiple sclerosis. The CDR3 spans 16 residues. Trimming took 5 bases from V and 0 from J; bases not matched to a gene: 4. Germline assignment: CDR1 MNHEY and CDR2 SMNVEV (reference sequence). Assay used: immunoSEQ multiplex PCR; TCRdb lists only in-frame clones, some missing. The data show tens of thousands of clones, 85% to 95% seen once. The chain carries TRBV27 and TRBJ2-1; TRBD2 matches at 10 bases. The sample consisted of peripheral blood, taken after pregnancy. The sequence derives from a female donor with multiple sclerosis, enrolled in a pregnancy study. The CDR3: CASSDLAGDSYNEQFF. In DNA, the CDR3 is TGTGCCAGCAGTGACCTAGCGGGGGACTCCTACAATGAGCAGTTCTTC.